This T cell receptor (beta chain) was identified during a study of post-analysis software for immune sequencing data (dated by TCRdb to 2015 to 2017). A note on the overall study: The recorded disease courses included relapsing-remitting, secondary progressive and progressive-relapsing multiple sclerosis, and some patients had no subtype annotation. The patient repertoires were compared against about a dozen previously published healthy control repertoires obtained from donors aged about 6 to 26 years. A subset of samples was prepared in parallel using single-end sample barcoding, then pooled and co-amplified after Illumina adapter ligation.

As encoded in the germline V gene, CDR1 is SQVTM while CDR2 is ANQGSEA. The CDR3 measures 15 amino acids from cysteine to phenylalanine. Only the CDR3 portion is preserved as DNA: 45 bases, with reading frame beginning at the first base. Germline trimming: 6 bases from V, 0 bases from J; junction bases outside gene matches: 8. Overall study results and their limits: Significantly lower normalized Chao1 diversity was found in multiple sclerosis patients than in controls, suggesting substantial peripheral T-cell clonal expansion. The multiple sclerosis patient group was slightly younger than the control group. Direct clustering with F measure revealed strong co-clustering of samples prepared in the same batch, which led to a batch-effect correction. Significantly higher frequencies in patients than in controls were found for about five TRBV segments, including TRBV5-6, TRBV5-1 and TRBV20-1.

Preparation of the library involved PCR. Reads for this sample came from an Illumina HiSeq 2500. To reduce PCR and sequencing biases, unique molecular identifiers were built into the TCR beta cDNA libraries. Every 1 to 10 million input T cells yielded approximately 500,000 cDNA molecules, meaning each molecule approximated one T cell. The same protocol used for the earlier healthy control dataset was applied to prepare and sequence the patient libraries. Within a given batch, samples were prepared together, multiplexed and sequenced on the same HiSeq lane. The published analysis was carried out like this. Raw barcoded reads were processed with MIGEC, and single-read molecular identifier groups were discarded before consensus assembly and CDR3 extraction. Clonotype tables were post-analysed with VDJtools, normalizing diversity by down-sampling all datasets to the smallest sample size. To correct batch-related cross-sample contamination, repertoire overlap clustering matched CDR3 amino acid sequences but not nucleotide sequences. In-frame beta chains were kept once TCRdb had trimmed the public reads at Q25 with fastp and called clones with MiXCR. Entries are consolidated by CDR3 protein sequence, retaining the most common genes and DNA. The V and J calls here are based on TCRdb, not the publication. In all, the sample holds approximately 630,000 distinct CDR3 sequences, and approximately 59% of those were seen once. About 11% of the sample comes from the top ten.

This clonotype was counted many times. The antigen this receptor binds is unknown. No base quality information exists; no much larger clone differs at one position. To demonstrate the VDJtools post-analysis software, the study profiled TCR beta repertoires from the peripheral blood of around 13 young patients with multiple sclerosis. The multiple sclerosis patients were children and adolescents ranging in age from about 6 to 17 years. Material: blood. The clonotype was recovered from a girl aged 2-10 years with multiple sclerosis. Rearrangement joined TRBV29-1 to TRBJ2-7; TRBD1 matches 10 bases in the middle. The nucleotide sequence is given as TGCAGCGTCGTCTTTTGGACAGGGGGCTCCTACGAGCAGTACTTC. Its protein reads: CSVVFWTGGSYEQYF.